Below are 9 T cell receptor beta chains sequenced from a single sample in a study of blood T cell repertoires in COVID-19. Libraries were prepared by immunoSEQ multiplex PCR; TCRdb keeps only in-frame clonotypes and omits some of them. Among under 130,000 clones listed, approximately 86% were seen once. The source material was peripheral blood. Every receptor here comes from a human donor in a cohort sampled during active COVID-19.

This CDR3 reads CASSSDRGPTGELFF. CDR3 in DNA: TGTGCCAGCAGTTCGGACAGGGGGCCCACCGGGGAGCTGTTTTTT. This chain joins TRBV6-5 and TRBJ2-2; TRBD1 matches at 11 bases. Germline values: CDR1 MNHEY, CDR2 SVGAGI. V was clipped by 4 bases and J by 4 bases; unmatched bases: 2. CDR3 length: 15 residues.

This clone appeared once. CDR3 nucleotides: TGTGCCAGCAGTTTACCCTTGACACTCTCTGGAAACACCATATATTTT. Protein sequence: CASSLPLTLSGNTIYF. The V call is TRBV28, the J call TRBJ1-3, with no clear D. The germline V gene encodes CDR1 MDHEN and CDR2 SYDVKM. This CDR3 comprises 16 residues. Deletions cut 2 bases from V and 0 bases from J, with 11 bases between.

The CDR3 protein is CASRSTGGSGNTIYF. The CDR3 nucleotides are TGTGCCAGCAGGTCGACAGGGGGCTCTGGAAACACCATATATTTT. The rearrangement links TRBV27 to TRBJ1-3, with TRBD1 matching over 9 bases. The CDR3 extends over 15 amino acids. Unmatched junction bases numbered 3, after V lost 6 bases and J lost 0 bases. The germline V gene encodes CDR1 MNHEY and CDR2 SMNVEV (reference sequence).

The rearrangement joins TRBV4-3 to TRBJ2-2; TRBD2 might be the D (5 bases). CDR1 is LGHNA, CDR2 YSLEER, per germline. Deletions cut 2 bases from V and 5 bases from J, with 15 bases between. The CDR3 extends over 16 amino acids. CDR3 nucleotides: TGCGCCAGCAGCCAACGAGGGTTCGAGACTACCGGGGAGCTGTTTTTT. Encoded protein: CASSQRGFETTGELFF.

This rearrangement joins TRBV4-1 to TRBJ1-4; D ambiguous. Germline V lookup: CDR1 MGHRA, CDR2 YSYEKL. The CDR3 has 16 residues. Trimming took off 3 bases at V and 5 bases at J, with 16 bases between the two ends. The CDR3 DNA reads as TGCGCCAGCAGCCACCCCCGGTCGGGAGAGAATGAAAAACTGTTTTTT. Residues: CASSHPRSGENEKLFF.

This chain connects TRBV21-1 to TRBJ2-1; TRBD2, the table's D call, lacks a check against the DNA. TRBV21-1 is an annotated pseudogene. The CDR3 has 15 amino acids. The CDR3 DNA is TGTGCCAGCAGCAAAGGAACTAGCGGGAGCGGTGAGCAGTTCTTC. Translating it yields CASSKGTSGSGEQFF.

The chain is built from TRBV3-1 (or the pseudogene TRBV3-2) and TRBJ2-1; 9 bases line up with TRBD1. This CDR3 contains 14 residues. The V segment lost 6 bases and the J segment 5 bases; nucleotides outside the gene matches: 5. Germline V gives CDR1 LGHDT, CDR2 YNNKEL (reference sequence). This CDR3 reads CASRSGTGNNEQFF. CDR3 bases: TGTGCCAGCAGGTCCGGGACAGGGAACAATGAGCAGTTCTTC.

The chain employs TRBV19 and TRBJ1-5, with a tentative D call TRBD1 (6 bases). The CDR3 covers 16 residues. Germline V gives CDR1 LNHDA, CDR2 SQIVND (reference sequence). V gave up 8 bases and J gave up 2 bases, with 19 bases separating them. CDR3 protein: CASLPIDRNRNQPQHF. In nucleotides, the CDR3 is TGTGCCAGTCTCCCTATTGACAGGAACCGCAATCAGCCCCAGCATTTT.

The rearrangement joins TRBV5-4 to TRBJ2-2, with 9 bases identical to TRBD1. The CDR3 is 15 amino acids. The V segment lost 2 bases and the J segment 6 bases; nucleotides outside the gene matches: 5. CDR1 is SGHNT and CDR2 is YYREEE in the germline V gene (reference sequence). CDR3 sequence (DNA): TGTGCCAGCAGCTTTTCACAGGGGGCCGCCGGGGAGCTGTTTTTT. Translation: CASSFSQGAAGELFF.